The 24 T cell receptor beta chains reported below all come from one sample, sequenced in a study of T cell responses to AZD1222 COVID-19 vaccine. Produced via immunoSEQ multiplex PCR; TCRdb's table is partial and in-frame only. The repertoire includes roughly 100,000 clones, about nine tenths of them detected once, and 1% to 1.5% sits in the top ten. The specimen was peripheral blood, collected on day 0 of AZD1222 vaccination. Receptors originate from an adult in good health.

The rearrangement uses TRBV3-1 (or the pseudogene TRBV3-2) and TRBJ2-2, with a possible D match to TRBD1 (5 bases). The CDR3 has 17 amino acids. Trimming took 1 base from V and 3 from J, leaving 15 bases between them. Per germline, CDR1 LGHDT and CDR2 YNNKEL (reference sequence). CDR3 sequence reads: CASSQARVTWDTGELFF. DNA of the CDR3: TGTGCCAGCAGCCAAGCCAGGGTGACCTGGGACACCGGGGAGCTGTTTTTT.

This clone was seen only once. The chain couples TRBV5-1 to TRBJ1-1; no firm D call. Germline CDR1 and CDR2: SGHRS and YFSETQ. This CDR3 has 13 amino acids. V gave up 6 bases and J gave up 4 bases, with 13 bases separating them. This CDR3 reads CASTLGWGTEAFF. As DNA, the CDR3 is TGCGCCAGCACCCTCGGATGGGGCACTGAAGCTTTCTTT.

The V call is TRBV19, the J call TRBJ2-3; D call uncertain. The germline V gene encodes CDR1 LNHDA and CDR2 SQIVND (reference sequence). Deletions cut 5 bases from V and 4 bases from J, with 10 bases between. This CDR3 comprises 13 residues. The CDR3 protein is CASSERWSDTQYF. CDR3 sequence (DNA): TGTGCCAGTAGTGAGAGGTGGTCAGATACGCAGTATTTT.

The V gene is TRBV2, the J gene TRBJ1-1; D is unresolved. Between the trimmed V and J ends, which lost 4 bases and 1 base, there was a span of 4 bases. Germline assignment: CDR1 SNHLY and CDR2 FYNNEI. This CDR3 is 12 amino acids long. CDR3 in DNA: TGTGCCAGCAGTGTGCAGAACACTGAAGCTTTCTTT. Protein: CASSVQNTEAFF.

The rearrangement joins TRBV18 to TRBJ1-1; unclear D gene. The CDR3 sequence is 15 residues long. Trimming removed 0 bases from V and 4 bases from J, with 12 bases in between. CDR1 and CDR2 (germline): KGHSH, LQKENI. The CDR3 sequence is CASSPPLGWSTEAFF. CDR3 DNA sequence: TGTGCCAGCTCACCACCGCTGGGTTGGAGCACTGAAGCTTTCTTT.

J is TRBJ1-1 and V is TRBV3-1 (or the pseudogene TRBV3-2); D unclear. CDR3 length equals 14 residues. Germline V gene data show CDR1 as LGHDT and CDR2 as YNNKEL (reference sequence). With 4 bases removed from V and 1 base from J, the gap between germline ends came to 10 bases. The DNA for the CDR3 is TGTGCCAGCAGCCCCGAAGTAGGGAACACTGAAGCTTTCTTT. Translating gives CASSPEVGNTEAFF.

The chain joins TRBV29-1 to TRBJ1-4; 7 bases map to TRBD1. CDR1 SQVTM and CDR2 ANQGSEA come from the germline V gene. The CDR3 sequence is 14 residues long. J was trimmed by 7 bases and V by 5 bases; bases with no gene match: 10. Written as DNA, the CDR3 is TGCAGCGTTTTTATCGACAGGGCGGGTGAAAAACTGTTTTTT. Protein product: CSVFIDRAGEKLFF.

This chain links TRBV3-1 (or the pseudogene TRBV3-2) with TRBJ2-7, with D perhaps matching TRBD1 (7 bases). Germline CDR1 and CDR2: LGHDT and YNNKEL (reference sequence). The CDR3 is 15 amino acids. Trimming left V 1 base short and J 3 bases short, with 13 bases between. Written as DNA, the CDR3 is TGTGCCAGCAGCCAAGGCCAGGGGGGCTTCTACGAGCAGTACTTC. Encoded protein: CASSQGQGGFYEQYF.

This chain joins TRBV14 and TRBJ1-1; D uncertain. V gave up 4 bases and J gave up 5 bases, with 20 bases separating them. In germline, CDR1 is SGHDN, CDR2 FVKESK. CDR3 length: 16 residues. CDR3 loop: CASSPSLIDAETEAFF. For the CDR3, the DNA is TGTGCCAGCAGCCCTTCTCTTATAGATGCGGAGACTGAAGCTTTCTTT.

The rearrangement joins TRBV29-1 to TRBJ1-2; D is undetermined. Germline V gene sequence: CDR1 SQVTM, CDR2 ANQGSEA. This CDR3 is 12 amino acids long. V shed 4 bases and J shed 7 bases, with 13 bases lying between them. The CDR3 reads CSVVKPGSGYTF. Here the CDR3 DNA reads TGCAGCGTTGTAAAGCCCGGGAGTGGCTACACCTTC.

This chain uses TRBV4-1 with TRBJ2-1; 9 bases align to TRBD1. Per germline, CDR1 MGHRA and CDR2 YSYEKL. The V and J ends lost 4 bases and 7 bases, in that order; junction bases with no gene match: 5. The CDR3 is 14 amino acids. CDR3 in DNA: TGCGCCAGCAGCCGAGGACAGGGGTCTAATGAGCAGTTCTTC. This codes for CASSRGQGSNEQFF.

The chain combines TRBV5-1 with TRBJ2-7, with D possibly being TRBD1 (5 bases). CDR1 and CDR2 (germline): SGHRS, YFSETQ. There are 13 residues in the CDR3. V was trimmed by 0 bases and J by 7 bases, leaving 11 bases between them. CDR3 sequence reads: CASSLAQGEEQYF. The DNA of the CDR3 is TGCGCCAGCAGCTTGGCTCAGGGTGAAGAGCAGTACTTC. Full variable domain (remainder filled in from reference TRBV5-1 and TRBJ2-7): KAGVTQTPRYLIKTRGQQVTLSCSPISGHRSVSWYQQTPGQGLQFLFEYFSETQRNKGNFPGRFSGRQFSNSRSEMNVSTLELGDSALYLCASSLAQGEEQYFGPGTRLTVT.

This clone was observed a single time. The rearrangement joins TRBV19 to TRBJ2-1; D possibly uses TRBD1 or TRBD2 (5 bases each). CDR3 length: 13 residues. V was cut by 6 bases and J by 8 bases, with 14 bases left in between. CDR1 is LNHDA and CDR2 is SQIVND in the germline V gene (reference sequence). Here the CDR3 reads CASRGTENDEQFF. As DNA, the CDR3 is TGTGCCAGTAGGGGGACCGAAAACGATGAGCAGTTCTTC.

This sequence joins TRBV5-1 and TRBJ2-5, with D possibly being TRBD2 (6 bases). This CDR3 comprises 14 residues. Trimming stripped 3 bases from V and 4 bases from J, with 13 bases between. Germline V gives CDR1 SGHRS, CDR2 YFSETQ. In DNA form, the CDR3 reads TGCGCCAGCAGCTGGGACGCCGGGGGAGAGACCCAGTACTTC. The encoded protein is CASSWDAGGETQYF.

There are a few counts of this clone. In the same sample, other DNA sequences code for this CDR3. V gene TRBV19 combines with J gene TRBJ1-2; D call uncertain. The CDR3 spans 13 residues. V was cut by 3 bases and J by 4 bases, with 9 bases left in between. Germline assignment: CDR1 LNHDA and CDR2 SQIVND (reference sequence). CDR3 residues: CASSIGTVYGYTF. In DNA form, the CDR3 reads TGTGCCAGTAGTATTGGAACTGTCTATGGCTACACCTTC.

The rearrangement links TRBV2 to TRBJ1-1, with a possible D match to TRBD1 (5 bases). V lost 8 bases to trimming and J lost 9 bases, with 10 bases between them. Germline V gene data show CDR1 as SNHLY and CDR2 as FYNNEI. The CDR3 is 10 residues long. CDR3 residues: CASPGRQAFF. The CDR3 nucleotides are TGTGCCAGCCCGGGACGGCAAGCTTTCTTT.

V is TRBV3-1 (or the pseudogene TRBV3-2) and J is TRBJ1-6; D ambiguous. Germline assignment: CDR1 LGHDT and CDR2 YNNKEL (reference sequence). V gave up 1 base and J gave up 8 bases, with 3 bases separating them. This CDR3 spans 12 amino acids. The DNA of the CDR3 is TGTGCCAGCAGCCAAGTTGATTCACCCCTCCACTTT. Amino acid sequence: CASSQVDSPLHF.

This clone was observed once. This chain connects TRBV19 to TRBJ2-2; D may be TRBD2 (5 bases). This CDR3 is 17 amino acids long. Trimming cost V 6 bases and J 2 bases, with 19 bases left between them. CDR1 and CDR2 from the germline V gene are LNHDA and SQIVND (reference sequence). This CDR3 reads CASSNPGLAANTGELFF. DNA for the CDR3: TGTGCCAGTAGCAATCCGGGTCTAGCAGCCAACACCGGGGAGCTGTTTTTT. Drawing the rest from reference TRBV19 and TRBJ2-2, the complete variable domain is DGGITQSPKYLFRKEGQNVTLSCEQNLNHDAMYWYRQDPGQGLRLIYYSQIVNDFQKGDIAEGYSVSREKKESFPLTVTSAQKNPTAFYLCASSNPGLAANTGELFFGEGSRLTVL.

The chain is built from TRBV12-5 and TRBJ2-7; no definite D call. This CDR3 contains 13 residues. The V and J ends lost 3 bases and 2 bases respectively, with 8 bases between them. CDR1 LGHNT and CDR2 FRNRAP come from the germline V gene. The CDR3 DNA reads TGTGCTAGTGGTTTTGGACCTACCTACGAGCAGTACTTC. Translated: CASGFGPTYEQYF.

The V gene is TRBV6-1, the J gene TRBJ2-3; unclear D gene. The CDR3 has 15 residues. V dropped 3 bases and J dropped 2 bases, with 12 bases sitting between them. Germline V gene data show CDR1 as MNHNS and CDR2 as SASEGT. The CDR3 is CASSETADPTDTQYF. The CDR3 region has the DNA TGTGCCAGCAGTGAGACGGCGGATCCCACAGATACGCAGTATTTT.

The chain's CDR3 is CASSEWTSGGARQETQYF. CDR3 bases: TGTGCCAGCAGTGAATGGACTAGCGGGGGGGCCCGGCAAGAGACCCAGTACTTC. The chain is built from TRBV2 and TRBJ2-5; TRBD2 matches at 15 bases. The CDR3 loop spans 18 amino acids. CDR1 is SNHLY, CDR2 FYNNEI, per germline. V dropped 2 bases and J dropped 2; count of bases not matched to a gene: 6.

The genes are TRBV10-3 and TRBJ2-5; TRBD2 matches 7 bases. V shed 0 bases and J 0 bases; nucleotides not matched to a gene: 7. Germline CDR1 reads ENHRY; CDR2 reads SYGVKD. CDR3 size: 17 residues. The CDR3 nucleotides are TGTGCCATCAGTGAGTCCCCGTCGAGCGGGGACCAAGAGACCCAGTACTTC. Translating gives CAISESPSSGDQETQYF.

The genes are TRBV2 and TRBJ2-7, with 7 bases identical to TRBD2. Losses at the gene ends were 6 bases for V and 9 bases for J; bases not matched to a gene: 11. The germline V gene has CDR1 SNHLY and CDR2 FYNNEI. This CDR3 is built from 13 residues. Written as DNA, the CDR3 is TGTGCCAGCAGCGGGGAGGGGCCAAATACGCAGTACTTC. Translated: CASSGEGPNTQYF.

The rearrangement uses TRBV7-8 and TRBJ1-4; D not resolved. Germline CDR1 SGHVS, CDR2 FQNEAQ. The V end was cut by 4 bases, the J end by 4 bases, with 10 bases between. This CDR3 comprises 14 residues. Here the CDR3 DNA reads TGTGCCAGCAGCTCGAGCGCTTTTAATGAAAAACTGTTTTTT. Translated, it gives CASSSSAFNEKLFF. Combining the CDR3 with reference TRBV7-8 and TRBJ1-4 gives the whole variable domain GAGVSQSPRYKVAKRGQDVALRCDPISGHVSLFWYQQALGQGPEFLTYFQNEAQLDKSGLPSDRFFAERPEGSVSTLKIQRTQQEDSAVYLCASSSSAFNEKLFFGSGTQLSVL.